The subject of this entry is one T cell receptor beta chain. Its cognate antigen has yet to be identified. The input lacks base qualities; no much larger clone sits a single base away. The record originates from a study of CD4 T cell repertoires in COVID-19 (dated by TCRdb to about 2021). Turning to the overall study: To analyze cross-reactivity, CFSE-low cells were expanded with IL-2 for 10 days and then labeled again and restimulated with spike proteins from other coronaviruses. In COVID-19-recovered individuals, the study described naturally processed CD4+ T cell responses to SARS-CoV-2 spike and nucleoprotein and used TCR Vbeta sequencing to evaluate clonal composition. In three recovered individuals, the researchers analyzed the TCR Vbeta repertoire of SARS-CoV-2-reactive T cells at the subset level.

Libraries were constructed by the immunoSEQ multiplex PCR assay. In the original analysis: Repertoire overlap between subsets was quantified using the Chao-Jaccard similarity index and counts of shared clonotypes. Entries here come from immuneACCESS through TCRdb and include only in-frame sequences with V and J called. Some clones fail to appear in such tables; in the studies checked, an unresolved V gene covers under half of the shortfall, and the cause of the remainder is unknown. D and trimming come from the DNA, and the V and J calls and clone size come from that table. The sample profile shows about 75,000 clones; around four fifths of them were found once. 0.5% to 0.6% of the sample is taken by the ten largest. The paper's findings and limits, for the study overall: Consistent with cross-reactivity, between roughly 7 and 27% of SARS-CoV-2 clonotypes also showed up in secondary cultures stimulated with SARS-CoV and/or HKU1 spike. Several of the most expanded SARS-CoV-2-reactive clonotypes were found to be shared between two or all three memory subsets, suggesting intraclonal diversification.

Inclusive of the bounding cysteine and phenylalanine, the CDR3 is 15 residues long. This entry keeps only the CDR3 DNA: 45 bases, framed from base 1. Taken from the germline V gene, the CDR1 and CDR2 loops are KGHSH and LQKENI. The V and J ends are trimmed by 1 base and 5 bases, leaving 11 bases between them. Reading the label with the study, this specimen's time point is: sample from a COVID-19-recovered individual after infection. The donors were patients who had recovered from mild-to-severe COVID-19. Uncultured memory T cell samples were subjected to sequencing directly after ex vivo isolation. From peripheral blood mononuclear cells, the researchers isolated CD4+ total memory, central memory, effector memory and circulating T follicular helper cells.

This specimen was CD4+ T cells from peripheral blood, taken after recovery from COVID-19. In this chain, TRBV18 is recombined with TRBJ2-2; the D segment might be TRBD1 or TRBD2, since each matches 5 bases. This sequence originates from a human donor who had COVID-19. In nucleotides, the sequence is TGTGCCAGCTCACCACTTCGGGACGGTACCGGGGAGCTGTTTTTT. It encodes CASSPLRDGTGELFF.